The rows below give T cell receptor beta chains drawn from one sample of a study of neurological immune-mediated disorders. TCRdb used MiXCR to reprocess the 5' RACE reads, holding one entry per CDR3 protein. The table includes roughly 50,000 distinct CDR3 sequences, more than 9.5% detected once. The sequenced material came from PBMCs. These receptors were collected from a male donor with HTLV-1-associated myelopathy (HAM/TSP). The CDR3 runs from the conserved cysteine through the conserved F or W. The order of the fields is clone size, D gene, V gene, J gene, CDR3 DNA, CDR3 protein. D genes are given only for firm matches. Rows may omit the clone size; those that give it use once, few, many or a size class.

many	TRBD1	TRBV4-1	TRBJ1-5	TGCGCCAGCAGCCAAGATCTCCGGGACAGGGCTAATCAGCCCCAGCATTTT	CASSQDLRDRANQPQHF
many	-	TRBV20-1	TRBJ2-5	TGCAGTGCTAGGGGGGACGACCAAGAGACCCAGTACTTC	CSARGDDQETQYF
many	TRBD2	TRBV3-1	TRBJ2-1	TGTGCCAGCAGCCAAGTTAGACTAGCGGGGGGGCCGACAAACCTCAATGAGCAGTTCTTC	CASSQVRLAGGPTNLNEQFF
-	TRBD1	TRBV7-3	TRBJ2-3	TGTGCCAGCAGCCCGGACAGGGGAACAGATACGCAGTATTTT	CASSPDRGTDTQYF
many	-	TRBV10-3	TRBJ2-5	TGTGCCATCAGTGAGTCTACAAACCAAGAGACCCAGTACTTC	CAISESTNQETQYF
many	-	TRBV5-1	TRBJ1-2	TGCGCCAGCAGCTGGACCCCCGGATTTGGCTATGGCTACACCTTC	CASSWTPGFGYGYTF
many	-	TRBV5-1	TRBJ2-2	TGCGCCAGCAGCCCCTTACCCGCGAACACCGGGGAGCTGTTTTTT	CASSPLPANTGELFF
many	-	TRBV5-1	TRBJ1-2	TGCGCCAGCAGCTGGACTGGGGAGACGGGCTATGGCTACACCTTC	CASSWTGETGYGYTF
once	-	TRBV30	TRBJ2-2	TGTGCCTGGAGCGCAAGAGGGGTAGGGTTTTTT	CAWSARGVGFF
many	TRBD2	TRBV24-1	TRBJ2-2	TGTGCCACCAGTGATGCTGGGAGGGGGAACACCGGGGAGCTGTTTTTT	CATSDAGRGNTGELFF
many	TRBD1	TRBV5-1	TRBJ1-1	TGCGCCAGCAGCACCCAGGGGGGGGCAGAAGCTTTCTTT	CASSTQGGAEAFF
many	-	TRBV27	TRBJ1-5	TGTGCCAGCAGTGGTAGCAATCAGCCCCAGCATTTT	CASSGSNQPQHF
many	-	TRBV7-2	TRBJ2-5	TGTGCCAGCAGCCCCCTCAACGGGGGAGATCAAGAGACCCAGTACTTC	CASSPLNGGDQETQYF
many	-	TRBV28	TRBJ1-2	TGTGCCAGTTGCCGCCGCGGCAGGGGAAGGGGTAACTATGGCTACACCTTC	CASCRRGRGRGNYGYTF
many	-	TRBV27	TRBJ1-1	TGTGCCAGCAGCTCATTCGGGGCAGGCACTGAAGCTTTCTTT	CASSSFGAGTEAFF
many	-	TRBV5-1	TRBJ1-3	TGCGCCAGCCGGAGCTGGGCGGACTCTGGAAACACCATATATTTT	CASRSWADSGNTIYF
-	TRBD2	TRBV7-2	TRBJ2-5	TGTGCCAGCAGCCCCATCTGGACGTCGAGCGGGGGGAGGGAGACCCAGTACTTC	CASSPIWTSSGGRETQYF
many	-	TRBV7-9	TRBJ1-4	TGTGCCAGCAGCCCCCCAGGAGCTCGTGAAAAACTGTTTTTT	CASSPPGAREKLFF
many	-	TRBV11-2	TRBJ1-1	TGTGCCAGCAGTTCACGGGTAAACACTGAAGCTTTCTTT	CASSSRVNTEAFF
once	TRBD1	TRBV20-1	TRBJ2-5	TGCAGTGCTAGCGGGAGACAGGGGGTCGAGACCCAGTACTTC	CSASGRQGVETQYF
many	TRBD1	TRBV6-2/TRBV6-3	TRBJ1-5	TGTGCCAGCAGCCCCGGTTTACAGGGGATTAATCAGCCCCAGCATTTT	CASSPGLQGINQPQHF
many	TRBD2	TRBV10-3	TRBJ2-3	TGTGCCATCAGCGGGACTAGCTCAGTCACAGATACGCAGTATTTT	CAISGTSSVTDTQYF
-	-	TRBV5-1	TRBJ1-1	TGCGCCAGCAGCTTGGCGACAACCCCTGAAGCTTTCTTT	CASSLATTPEAFF
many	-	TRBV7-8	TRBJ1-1	TGTGCCAGCAGCCCGCAATGGCGCGTGAACACTGAAGCTTTCTTT	CASSPQWRVNTEAFF
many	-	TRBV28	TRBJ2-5	TGTGCCAGCAGCCCTATTATGGGACATCTAGGGGAGACCCAGTACTTC	CASSPIMGHLGETQYF
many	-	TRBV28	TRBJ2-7	TGTGCCAGCAGTCTTCCGGGACTCTACGAGCAGTACTTC	CASSLPGLYEQYF
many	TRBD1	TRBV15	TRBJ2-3	TGTGCCACCAGCAGAGAGGGACAGGGCACAGATACGCAGTATTTT	CATSREGQGTDTQYF
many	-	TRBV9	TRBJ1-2	TGTGCCAGCAGCCAGGGTACCTATGGCTACACCTTC	CASSQGTYGYTF
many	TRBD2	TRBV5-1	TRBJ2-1	TGCGCCAGCAGCTTGCGGGGGGTTTACAATGAGCAGTTCTTC	CASSLRGVYNEQFF
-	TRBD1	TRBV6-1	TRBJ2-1	TGTGCCAGCAGTGCCGAATTACAGGGGAGAAATGAGCAGTTCTTC	CASSAELQGRNEQFF
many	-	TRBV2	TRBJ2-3	TGTGCCAGCAGTTTGGCTATGGGGGATTCAAGTACGCAGTATTTT	CASSLAMGDSSTQYF
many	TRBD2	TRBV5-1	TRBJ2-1	TGCGCCAGCAGCTCCACTAGCGCCTCCTACAATGAGCAGTTCTTC	CASSSTSASYNEQFF
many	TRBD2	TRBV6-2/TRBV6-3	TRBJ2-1	TGTGCCAGCAGTGCTCTAGCGGGGGTCTACTACAATGAGCAGTTCTTC	CASSALAGVYYNEQFF
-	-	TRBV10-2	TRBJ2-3	TGTGCCATCAGCCCCCGGACCAGGACCTCAACAGATACGCAGTATTTT	CAISPRTRTSTDTQYF
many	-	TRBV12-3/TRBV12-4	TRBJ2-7	TGTGCCAGCAGTCGGTATCGGGTCAGTAAAGGTGACGAGCAGTACTTC	CASSRYRVSKGDEQYF
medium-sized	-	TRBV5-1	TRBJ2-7	TGCGCCAGCAGCTTGGAAGGATACTCCTACGAGCAGTACTTC	CASSLEGYSYEQYF
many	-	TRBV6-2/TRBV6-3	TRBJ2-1	TGTGCCAGCGAACCGAGGGGCGGATCGGTCAATGAGCAGTTCTTC	CASEPRGGSVNEQFF
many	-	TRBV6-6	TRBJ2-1	TGTGCCAGCGGATCCGGCCCGGGGGATGAGCAGTTCTTC	CASGSGPGDEQFF
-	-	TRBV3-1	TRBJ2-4	TGTGCCAGCAGCCAAGATGGCGGCAAAAACATTCAGTACTTC	CASSQDGGKNIQYF
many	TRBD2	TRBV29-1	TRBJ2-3	TGCAGCGTTCAAGGACTAGCGTGGGGGGATAACACAGATACGCAGTATTTT	CSVQGLAWGDNTDTQYF
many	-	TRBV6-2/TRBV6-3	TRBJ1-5	TGTGCCAGCAGTTACTCGCAGGGGCACAATCAGCCCCAGCATTTT	CASSYSQGHNQPQHF
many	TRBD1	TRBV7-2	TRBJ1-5	TGTGCCAGCAGCTTAGTAACAGGGGGCAGCGCCCCGCCCCAGCATTTT	CASSLVTGGSAPPQHF
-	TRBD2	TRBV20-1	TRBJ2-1	TGCAGTGCTAGAGATCGAGGATCCCCCTCTAGCGGGAGGGCCGATGAGCAGTTCTTC	CSARDRGSPSSGRADEQFF
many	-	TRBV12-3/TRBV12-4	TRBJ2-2	TGTGCCAGCAGCAAACAGAACACCGGGGAGCTGTTTTTT	CASSKQNTGELFF
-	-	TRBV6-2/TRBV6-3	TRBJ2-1	TGTGCCAGCAGTTACGCCAGGGTAGGGGGTGAGCAGTTCTTC	CASSYARVGGEQFF
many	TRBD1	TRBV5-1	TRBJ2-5	TGCGCCAGCAGCTTGGTGGACAGGGGGAGCGAGACCCAGTACTTC	CASSLVDRGSETQYF
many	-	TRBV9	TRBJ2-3	TGTGCCAGCAGCGTAGACCAGAGCACAGATACGCAGTATTTT	CASSVDQSTDTQYF
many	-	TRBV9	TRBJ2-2	TGTGCCAGCAGCGTAGGGGGCCAGAACACCGGGGAGCTGTTTTTT	CASSVGGQNTGELFF
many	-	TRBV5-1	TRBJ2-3	TGCGCCAGCAGCTTGGGCCGGTTCGGGGGTGCCACAGATACGCAGTATTTT	CASSLGRFGGATDTQYF
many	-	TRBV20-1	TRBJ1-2	TGCAGTGCCGAGTGGACAGCCCGACCCTATGGCTACACCTTC	CSAEWTARPYGYTF
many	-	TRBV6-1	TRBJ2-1	TGTGCCAGCAGCCCCCAGGGCCTGGGAGAGCAGTTCTTC	CASSPQGLGEQFF
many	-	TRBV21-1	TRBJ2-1	TGTGCCAGCAGCAATGGTGACAGGCATCACAATGAGCAGTTCTTC	CASSNGDRHHNEQFF
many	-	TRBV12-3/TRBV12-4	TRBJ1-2	TGTGCCAGCAGGTACAGGAGCTATGGCTACACCTTC	CASRYRSYGYTF
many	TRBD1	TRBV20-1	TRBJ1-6	TGCAGTGCTAGAGATGATGAGGGGGCGTTGATATTTTCACCCCTCCACTTT	CSARDDEGALIFSPLHF
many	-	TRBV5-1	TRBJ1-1	TGCGCCAGCAGCTTGGACGGGTTATCAAACACTGAAGCTTTCTTT	CASSLDGLSNTEAFF
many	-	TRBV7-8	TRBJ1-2	TGTGCCAGCAGCTCCCGTCACCAACCCGAATACTATGGCTACACCTTC	CASSSRHQPEYYGYTF
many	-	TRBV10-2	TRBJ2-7	TGCGCCAGCAGTGATTCGGACAATGACGAGCAGTACTTC	CASSDSDNDEQYF
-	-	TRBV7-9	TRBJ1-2	TGTGCCAGCAGCTTAGGGGAAAACTATGGCTACACCTTC	CASSLGENYGYTF
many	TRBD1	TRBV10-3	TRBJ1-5	TGTGCCATCAGTGAGTCGGGACAGGGTAGCAATCAGCCCCAGCATTTT	CAISESGQGSNQPQHF
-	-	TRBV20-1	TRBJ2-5	TGCAGTGCTACCAGCGCTCGAGAGACCCAGTACTTC	CSATSARETQYF